Following are 17 T cell receptor beta chains from one sample sequenced in a study of shared clonotypes between healthy human individuals (dated by TCRdb to the early 2020s). Libraries came from the immunoSEQ multiplex PCR assay. TCRdb provides this immuneACCESS table in a form limited to in-frame rearrangements. Some clones are lacking; in checked studies, under half of them reflect an unresolved V gene, and why the rest are absent is not known. Here the sample has about 2 million clones; roughly 95% occur a single time. The top ten hold about 1.1% of the sample. CD8 naive samples were obtained by positive selection for CCR7 among CD45RO-negative cells, yielding a CD45RA+CCR7+ population from which TemRA cells were excluded. The sample taken for sequencing was naive CD8+ T cells sorted from blood. Sample cell subset or site, as interpreted from the label and publication: CD45RA+CCR7+. These receptors were taken from a man aged 18 to 29 in good health.

The V and J genes are TRBV27 and TRBJ1-2, with TRBD1 matching over 7 bases. The CDR3 is made up of 17 amino acids. Germline V gene lookup returns CDR1 MNHEY and CDR2 SMNVEV (reference sequence). J was trimmed by 1 base and V by 10 bases; bases with no gene match: 18. The CDR3 sequence is CATVATHGQDYNYGYTF. The DNA for the CDR3 is TGTGCCACCGTTGCTACACACGGACAGGACTATAACTATGGCTACACCTTC.

This rearrangement joins TRBV2 to TRBJ2-2, with TRBD2 matching over 9 bases. This CDR3 contains 15 residues. V gave up 3 bases and J gave up 6 bases; unmatched junction bases: 5. The germline V gene has CDR1 SNHLY and CDR2 FYNNEI. The CDR3 protein is CASSDEREESGELFF. CDR3 DNA sequence: TGTGCCAGCAGTGACGAGCGGGAGGAGTCCGGGGAGCTGTTTTTT. The whole variable domain, remainder taken from reference TRBV2 and TRBJ2-2, is EPEVTQTPSHQVTQMGQEVILRCVPISNHLYFYWYRQILGQKVEFLVSFYNNEISEKSEIFDDQFSVERPDGSNFTLKIRSTKLEDSAMYFCASSDEREESGELFFGEGSRLTVL.

This chain links TRBV6-5 with TRBJ1-1, with D possibly being TRBD1 (5 bases). Germline V CDR1 and CDR2: MNHEY, SVGAGI. The CDR3 is 15 amino acids. The V and J ends lost 4 bases and 0 bases respectively, with 12 bases between them. CDR3 coding DNA: TGTGCCAGCAGTTCCTTGACAGCCTTGAACACTGAAGCTTTCTTT. It is translated as CASSSLTALNTEAFF.

The chain has TRBV6-6 and TRBJ2-7; unclear D gene. V lost 2 bases and J lost 0, with 8 bases in between. CDR1 is MNHNY, CDR2 SVGAGI, per germline (reference sequence). The CDR3 totals 14 residues. This chain's CDR3 is CASSYAESSYEQYF. The CDR3 DNA is TGTGCCAGCAGTTACGCAGAAAGCTCCTACGAGCAGTACTTC.

On this clone itself: The sample holds other DNA sequences that translate to the same CDR3. This sequence joins TRBV10-1 and TRBJ2-7; 7 bases agree with TRBD1. Germline V gene data show CDR1 as WNHNN and CDR2 as SYGVQD (reference sequence). The CDR3 has 12 residues. The J segment lost 4 bases and the V segment lost 6 bases, leaving 3 bases of the junction unmatched. CDR3 sequence: CASSGDSYEQYF. The CDR3, as DNA: TGCGCCAGCAGCGGGGACAGTTACGAGCAGTACTTC.

This clone was counted a single time. This sample includes further DNA sequences coding for the same CDR3. This sequence joins TRBV27 and TRBJ2-3; no clear D. The ends were cut back, 5 bases at V and 6 bases at J, with 6 bases in the middle. Germline-derived CDR1 and CDR2 are MNHEY and SMNVEV (reference sequence). The CDR3 is 11 amino acids. The CDR3 loop is CASSALDTQYF. The DNA of the CDR3 is TGTGCCAGCAGTGCCCTGGATACGCAGTATTTT.

This sequence joins TRBV5-6 and TRBJ2-3; D is ambiguous. The CDR3 contains 15 residues. V dropped 1 base and J dropped 5 bases, with 14 bases sitting between them. From germline, CDR1 is SGHDT and CDR2 YYEEEE. CDR3 loop: CASSLLSEIGDTQYF. The CDR3 DNA follows: TGTGCCAGCAGCTTGCTGTCCGAAATCGGAGATACGCAGTATTTT.

This rearrangement joins TRBV11-2 to TRBJ1-3, with TRBD1 as a possible D gene (5 bases). The length of the CDR3 is 14 residues. Germline lookup yields CDR1 SGHAT and CDR2 FQNNGV. The V and J ends lost 5 bases and 0 bases respectively, with 8 bases between them. CDR3 protein: CASSKGISGNTIYF. DNA of the CDR3: TGTGCCAGCAGCAAGGGGATCTCTGGAAACACCATATATTTT.

The chain employs TRBV28 and TRBJ2-1; D is undetermined. Germline CDR1 reads MDHEN; CDR2 reads SYDVKM. This CDR3 has 17 residues. V gave up 4 bases and J gave up 4 bases, with 20 bases separating them. The CDR3 DNA is TGTGCCAGCAGTTCCGGCCGTGAGAGTCCTTTTTACAATGAGCAGTTCTTC. Translated: CASSSGRESPFYNEQFF. Complete variable domain (other parts from reference TRBV28 and TRBJ2-1): DVKVTQSSRYLVKRTGEKVFLECVQDMDHENMFWYRQDPGLGLRLIYFSYDVKMKEKGDIPEGYSVSREKKERFSLILESASTNQTSMYLCASSSGRESPFYNEQFFGPGTRLTVL.

This chain links TRBV27 with TRBJ1-3; weak D call: TRBD1 (5 bases). V lost 5 bases, J lost 9 bases, and 17 bases lay in between. Germline CDR1 reads MNHEY; CDR2 reads SMNVEV (reference sequence). This CDR3 is built from 14 residues. The CDR3 bases are TGTGCCAGCAGTCCCAATGTCGGCAGGGCCACCATATATTTT. Translation: CASSPNVGRATIYF.

This clone was detected only a few times. Other DNA sequences of this sample code for an identical CDR3. The J gene is TRBJ1-5, the V gene TRBV6-1; no reliable D call. CDR3 length equals 12 residues. CDR1 is MNHNS, CDR2 SASEGT, per germline. V was shortened by 1 base and J by 2 bases, with 0 bases between the two germline ends. The CDR3 DNA is TGTGCCAGCAGTGAAGGCAATCAGCCCCAGCATTTT. This encodes CASSEGNQPQHF.

The chain combines TRBV19 with TRBJ2-1, with D hard to call. The CDR3 covers 12 residues. Germline V gene sequence: CDR1 LNHDA, CDR2 SQIVND (reference sequence). V dropped 6 bases and J dropped 9 bases, with 12 bases sitting between them. This CDR3 is CASSPGRSEQFF. CDR3 DNA: TGTGCCAGTAGCCCCGGCCGGAGTGAGCAGTTCTTC.

This clone was seen once. At the DNA level, this CDR3 is encoded by other sequences in the same sample as well. CDR3 sequence: CASSLVGGSYNSPLHF. In nucleotides, the CDR3 is TGTGCCAGCAGCTTAGTGGGCGGCTCCTATAATTCACCCCTCCACTTT. The chain recombines TRBV7-9 with TRBJ1-6, with D unresolved. The germline V gene encodes CDR1 SEHNR and CDR2 FQNEAQ (reference sequence). The CDR3 length is 16 residues. The V and J ends lost 1 base and 0 bases respectively, with 7 bases between them.

The CDR3 DNA reads as TGCAGCGTTGAAGATCTCGACAGGGGAGTCGGCGAGCAGTACTTC. Protein product: CSVEDLDRGVGEQYF. V is TRBV29-1 and J is TRBJ2-7, with 8 bases lining up with TRBD1. Germline V gene lookup returns CDR1 SQVTM and CDR2 ANQGSEA. V gave up 0 bases and J gave up 6 bases; unmatched junction bases: 10. The CDR3 is made up of 15 amino acids.

The chain links TRBV15 to TRBJ2-1; TRBD1 is a possible D gene (6 bases). V lost 7 bases and J 2 bases, leaving 18 bases between the germline ends. CDR1 and CDR2 from the germline V gene are LNHNV and YYDKDF (reference sequence). The CDR3 is made up of 16 amino acids. The CDR3 spells CATISLGTMAYNEQFF. DNA of the CDR3: TGTGCCACCATTTCCTTAGGGACAATGGCCTACAATGAGCAGTTCTTC.

The gene calls are TRBV29-1 and TRBJ2-2, with 11 bases that match TRBD1. CDR3 length equals 14 residues. Unmatched junction bases numbered 6, after V lost 6 bases and J lost 6 bases. CDR1 is SQVTM, CDR2 ANQGSEA, per germline. CDR3 DNA: TGCAGCGTCGACCCGGGACAGGGGGCCGGGGAGCTGTTTTTT. This gives the protein CSVDPGQGAGELFF.

V and J are TRBV28 and TRBJ2-5; tentatively, D is TRBD1 (6 bases). The CDR3 extends over 15 amino acids. Germline V gives CDR1 MDHEN, CDR2 SYDVKM. With 5 bases removed from V and 3 bases from J, the gap between germline ends came to 16 bases. CDR3 region: CASSLRDILKETQYF. In DNA, the CDR3 is TGTGCCAGCAGTCTCCGGGACATACTGAAAGAGACCCAGTACTTC.